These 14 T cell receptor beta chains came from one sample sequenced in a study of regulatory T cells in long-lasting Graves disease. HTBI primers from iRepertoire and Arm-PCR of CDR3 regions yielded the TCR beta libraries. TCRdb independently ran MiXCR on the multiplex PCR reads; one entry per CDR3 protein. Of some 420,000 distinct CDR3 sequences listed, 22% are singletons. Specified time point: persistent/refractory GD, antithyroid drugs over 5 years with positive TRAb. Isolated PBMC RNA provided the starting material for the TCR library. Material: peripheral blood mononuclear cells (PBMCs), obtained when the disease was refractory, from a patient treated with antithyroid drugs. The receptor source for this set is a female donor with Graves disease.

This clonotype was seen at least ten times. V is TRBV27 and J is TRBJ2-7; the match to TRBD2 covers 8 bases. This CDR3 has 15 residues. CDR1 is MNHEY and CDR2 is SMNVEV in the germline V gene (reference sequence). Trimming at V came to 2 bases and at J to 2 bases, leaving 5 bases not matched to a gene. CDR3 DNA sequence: TGTGCCAGCAGTTTACAGGGTAGCGGGGCCTACGAGCAGTACTTC. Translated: CASSLQGSGAYEQYF.

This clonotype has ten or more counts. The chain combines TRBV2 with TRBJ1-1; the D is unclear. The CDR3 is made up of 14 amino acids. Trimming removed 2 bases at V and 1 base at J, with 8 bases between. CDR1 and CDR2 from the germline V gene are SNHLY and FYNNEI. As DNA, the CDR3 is TGTGCCAGCAGTGAAACCCAGGAGAACACTGAAGCTTTCTTT. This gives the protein CASSETQENTEAFF.

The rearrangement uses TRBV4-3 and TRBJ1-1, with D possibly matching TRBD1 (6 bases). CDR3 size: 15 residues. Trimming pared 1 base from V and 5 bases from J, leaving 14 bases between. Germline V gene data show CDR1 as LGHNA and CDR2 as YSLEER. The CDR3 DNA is TGCGCCAGCAGCCAAGGGAGGGGGAGGAGAACTGAAGCTTTCTTT. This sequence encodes CASSQGRGRRTEAFF.

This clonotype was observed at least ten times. The CDR3 protein is CASSLPQDQETQYF. The CDR3 DNA is TGTGCCAGCAGCTTACCCCAGGACCAAGAGACCCAGTACTTC. The rearrangement uses TRBV7-2 and TRBJ2-5; D is undetermined. There are 14 residues in the CDR3. Germline V gene sequence: CDR1 SGHTA, CDR2 FQGNSA. V lost 2 bases, J lost 0 bases, and 7 bases lay in between.

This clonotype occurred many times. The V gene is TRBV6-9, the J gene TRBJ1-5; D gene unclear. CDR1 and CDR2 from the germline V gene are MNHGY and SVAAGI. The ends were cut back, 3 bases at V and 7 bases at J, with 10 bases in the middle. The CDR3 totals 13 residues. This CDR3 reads CASSYGVRQPQHF. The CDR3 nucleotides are TGTGCCAGCAGTTACGGGGTAAGGCAGCCCCAGCATTTT.

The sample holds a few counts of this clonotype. The CDR3 here is CASSLGLSGARGAEAFF. CDR3 nucleotide sequence: TGTGCCAGCAGCTTAGGGTTGTCGGGGGCGCGGGGAGCTGAAGCTTTCTTT. The chain recombines TRBV7-2 with TRBJ1-1; D possibly corresponds to TRBD1 (6 bases). With 1 base removed from V and 6 bases from J, the gap between germline ends came to 21 bases. This CDR3 is 17 amino acids long. Germline CDR1 and CDR2: SGHTA and FQGNSA.

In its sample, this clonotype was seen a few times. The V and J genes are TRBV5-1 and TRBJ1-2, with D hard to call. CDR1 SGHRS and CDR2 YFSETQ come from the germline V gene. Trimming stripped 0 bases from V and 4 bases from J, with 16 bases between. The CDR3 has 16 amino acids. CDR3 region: CASSLAVSPEGYGYTF. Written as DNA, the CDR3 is TGCGCCAGCAGCTTGGCCGTCTCCCCTGAGGGCTATGGCTACACCTTC.

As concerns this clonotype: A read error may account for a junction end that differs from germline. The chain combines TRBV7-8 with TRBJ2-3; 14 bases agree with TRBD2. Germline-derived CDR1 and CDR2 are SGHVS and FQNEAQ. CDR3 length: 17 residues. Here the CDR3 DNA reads TGTGCCAGCAGCATGACTAGCGGGAGGGTCCGTACAGATACACAGTATTTT. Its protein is CASSMTSGRVRTDTQYF.

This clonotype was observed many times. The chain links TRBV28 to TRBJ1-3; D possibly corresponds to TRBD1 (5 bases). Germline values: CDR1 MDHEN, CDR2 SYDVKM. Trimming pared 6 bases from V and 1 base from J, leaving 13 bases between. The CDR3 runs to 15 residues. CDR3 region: CASRTGETSGNTIYF. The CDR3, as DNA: TGTGCCAGCAGGACGGGGGAAACATCTGGAAACACCATATATTTT.

The CDR3 region has the DNA TGCGCCAGCACCCCGGGACTAGGACGTCTTAGGGCGTCCTACGAGCAGTACTTC. Protein sequence: CASTPGLGRLRASYEQYF. The V call is TRBV5-1, the J call TRBJ2-7; 8 positions match TRBD2. The germline CDR1 and CDR2 sequences are SGHRS and YFSETQ. With 6 bases clipped from V and 1 base from J, the junction kept 18 bases outside the gene matches. CDR3 length equals 18 residues.

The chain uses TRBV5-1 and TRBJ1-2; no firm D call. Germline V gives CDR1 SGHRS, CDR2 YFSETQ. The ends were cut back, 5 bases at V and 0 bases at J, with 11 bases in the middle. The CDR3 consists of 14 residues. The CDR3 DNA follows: TGCGCCAGCAGTGTAGAGCCACCTAACTATGGCTACACCTTC. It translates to CASSVEPPNYGYTF.

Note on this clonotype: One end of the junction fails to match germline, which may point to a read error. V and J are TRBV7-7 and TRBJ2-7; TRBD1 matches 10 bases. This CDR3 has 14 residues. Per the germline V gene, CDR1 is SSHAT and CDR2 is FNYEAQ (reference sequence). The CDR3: CASSLAGTGEKQYF. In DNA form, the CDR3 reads TGTGCTAGCAGCTTAGCCGGGACAGGGGAAAAGCAGTACTTC. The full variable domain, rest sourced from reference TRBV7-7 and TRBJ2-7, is GAGVSQSPRYKVTKRGQDVTLRCDPISSHATLYWYQQALGQGPEFLTYFNYEAQPDKSGLPSDRFSAERPEGSISTLTIQRTEQRDSAMYRCASSLAGTGEKQYFGPGTRLTVT.

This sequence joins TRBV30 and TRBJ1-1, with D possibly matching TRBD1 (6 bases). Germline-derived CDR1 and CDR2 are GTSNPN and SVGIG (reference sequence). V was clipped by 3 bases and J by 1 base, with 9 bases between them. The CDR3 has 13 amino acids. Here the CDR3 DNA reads TGTGCCTGGAGGGGGGCCGCGAACACTGAAGCTTTCTTT. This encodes CAWRGAANTEAFF.

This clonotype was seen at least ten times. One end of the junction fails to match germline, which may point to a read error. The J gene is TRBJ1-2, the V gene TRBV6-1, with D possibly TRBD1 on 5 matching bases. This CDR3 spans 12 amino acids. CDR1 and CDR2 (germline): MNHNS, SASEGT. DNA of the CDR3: TGTGCCAGCAGCGAAGGGGAGGGTGGCTACACCTTC. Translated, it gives CASSEGEGGYTF.